This T cell receptor (beta chain) is from a study of blood T cell repertoires in COVID-19. Study context: Sites in the United States, Italy and Spain provided acute and convalescent COVID-19 samples. PBMCs, B-cell-depleted T cells, or T cells provided the cDNA or gDNA that made up the material.

The CDR3 contains 16 residues. Trimming stripped 4 bases from V and 0 bases from J, with 14 bases between. The germline V gene encodes CDR1 SGHRS and CDR2 YFSETQ. The table lists this clone with a few counts. The protocol was immunoSEQ multiplex PCR, while the TCRdb copy is restricted to in-frame clones and leaves out a portion. The data show under 300,000 clones, about 80% seen once. This chain connects TRBV5-1 to TRBJ1-3; the D is unclear. The specimen sequenced was peripheral blood. The source is a young man who had recovered from COVID-19. This CDR3 is CASSRTAADSGNTIYF. CDR3 sequence (DNA): TGCGCCAGCAGCCGAACAGCAGCCGACTCTGGAAACACCATATATTTT.